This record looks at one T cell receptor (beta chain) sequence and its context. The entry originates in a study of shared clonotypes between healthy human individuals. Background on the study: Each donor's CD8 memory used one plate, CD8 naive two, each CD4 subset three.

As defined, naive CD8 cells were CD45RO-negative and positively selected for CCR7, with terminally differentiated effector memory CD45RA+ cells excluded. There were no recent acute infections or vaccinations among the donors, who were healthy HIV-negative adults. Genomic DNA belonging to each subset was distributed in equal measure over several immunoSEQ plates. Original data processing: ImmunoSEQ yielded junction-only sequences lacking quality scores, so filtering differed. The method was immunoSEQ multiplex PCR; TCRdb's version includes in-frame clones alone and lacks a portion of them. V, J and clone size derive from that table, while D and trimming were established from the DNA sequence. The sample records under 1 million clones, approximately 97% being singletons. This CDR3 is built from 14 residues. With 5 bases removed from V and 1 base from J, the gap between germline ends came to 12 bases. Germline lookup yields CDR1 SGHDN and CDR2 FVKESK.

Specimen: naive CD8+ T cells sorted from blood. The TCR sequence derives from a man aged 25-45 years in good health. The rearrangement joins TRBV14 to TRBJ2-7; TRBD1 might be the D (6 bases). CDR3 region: CASSYGQGSYEQYF. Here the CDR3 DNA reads TGTGCCAGCAGCTACGGGCAGGGGTCCTACGAGCAGTACTTC.